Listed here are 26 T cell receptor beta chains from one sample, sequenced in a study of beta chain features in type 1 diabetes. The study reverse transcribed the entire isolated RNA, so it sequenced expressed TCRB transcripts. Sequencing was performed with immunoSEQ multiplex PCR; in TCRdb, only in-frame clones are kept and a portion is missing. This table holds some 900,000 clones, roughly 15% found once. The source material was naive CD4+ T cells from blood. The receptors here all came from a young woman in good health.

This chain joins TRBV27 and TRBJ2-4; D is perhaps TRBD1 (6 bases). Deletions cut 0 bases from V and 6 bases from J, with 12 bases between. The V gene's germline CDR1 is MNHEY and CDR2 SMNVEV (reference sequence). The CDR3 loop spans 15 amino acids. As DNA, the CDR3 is TGTGCCAGCAGTTTATCGATTGCGGACAGAAACATTCAGTACTTC. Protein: CASSLSIADRNIQYF.

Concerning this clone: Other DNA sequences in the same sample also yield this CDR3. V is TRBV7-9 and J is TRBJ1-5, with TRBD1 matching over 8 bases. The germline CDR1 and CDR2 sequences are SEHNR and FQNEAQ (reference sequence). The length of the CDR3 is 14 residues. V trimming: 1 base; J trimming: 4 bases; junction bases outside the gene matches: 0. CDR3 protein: CASSLDRGNQPQHF. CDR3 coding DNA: TGTGCCAGCAGCTTAGACAGGGGGAATCAGCCCCAGCATTTT.

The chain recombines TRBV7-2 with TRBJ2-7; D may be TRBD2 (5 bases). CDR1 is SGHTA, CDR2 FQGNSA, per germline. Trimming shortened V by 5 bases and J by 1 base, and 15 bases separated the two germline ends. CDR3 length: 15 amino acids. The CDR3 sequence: CASSHPPGGSYEQYF. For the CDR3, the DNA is TGTGCCAGCAGCCACCCCCCCGGAGGATCCTACGAGCAGTACTTC.

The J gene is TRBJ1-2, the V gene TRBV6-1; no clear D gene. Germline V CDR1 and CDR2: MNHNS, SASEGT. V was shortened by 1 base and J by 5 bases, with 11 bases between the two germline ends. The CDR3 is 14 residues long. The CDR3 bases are TGTGCCAGCAGTGAAGTAGAGGATTCATATGGCTACACCTTC. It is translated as CASSEVEDSYGYTF.

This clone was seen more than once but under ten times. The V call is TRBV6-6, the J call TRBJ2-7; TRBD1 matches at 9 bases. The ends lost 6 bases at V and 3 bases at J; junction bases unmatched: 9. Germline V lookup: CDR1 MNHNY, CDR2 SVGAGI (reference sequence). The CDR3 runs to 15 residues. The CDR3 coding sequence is TGTGCCAGCAGGAGATCGGGACAGGGTTACTACGAGCAGTACTTC. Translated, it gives CASRRSGQGYYEQYF.

The CDR3 nucleotides are TGTGCCACCAGCAGAGATCCATTAAGAGGCACCGGGGAGCTGTTTTTT. Its protein product is CATSRDPLRGTGELFF. The rearrangement uses TRBV15 and TRBJ2-2; D uncertain. CDR3 length: 16 residues. The germline V gene encodes CDR1 LNHNV and CDR2 YYDKDF (reference sequence). V gave up 0 bases and J gave up 4 bases, with 12 bases separating them.

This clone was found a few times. The CDR3 sequence is CASSYGQGAGELFF. The DNA of the CDR3 is TGTGCCAGCAGTTACGGTCAGGGGGCCGGGGAGCTGTTTTTT. This chain connects TRBV6-5 to TRBJ2-2; 7 bases line up with TRBD1. V was pared by 2 bases and J by 6 bases, with 3 bases of the junction left unmatched. Germline V gives CDR1 MNHEY, CDR2 SVGAGI. The CDR3 totals 14 residues.

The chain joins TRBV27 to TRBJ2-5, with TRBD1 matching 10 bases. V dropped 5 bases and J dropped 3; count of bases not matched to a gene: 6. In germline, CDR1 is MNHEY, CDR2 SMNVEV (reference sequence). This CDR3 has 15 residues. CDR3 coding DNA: TGTGCCAGCAGTCCCCCCGGGACAGGGGAAGAGACCCAGTACTTC. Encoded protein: CASSPPGTGEETQYF.

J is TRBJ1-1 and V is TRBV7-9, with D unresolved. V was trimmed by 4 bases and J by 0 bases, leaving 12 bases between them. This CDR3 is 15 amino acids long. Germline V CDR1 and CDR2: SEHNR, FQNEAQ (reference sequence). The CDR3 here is CASSSTTQMNTEAFF. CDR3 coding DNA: TGTGCCAGCAGCTCTACCACGCAGATGAACACTGAAGCTTTCTTT.

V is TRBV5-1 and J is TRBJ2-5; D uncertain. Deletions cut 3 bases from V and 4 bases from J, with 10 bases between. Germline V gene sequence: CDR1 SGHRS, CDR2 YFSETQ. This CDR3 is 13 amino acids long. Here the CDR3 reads CASSSPAPETQYF. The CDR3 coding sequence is TGCGCCAGCAGCTCGCCAGCTCCAGAGACCCAGTACTTC.

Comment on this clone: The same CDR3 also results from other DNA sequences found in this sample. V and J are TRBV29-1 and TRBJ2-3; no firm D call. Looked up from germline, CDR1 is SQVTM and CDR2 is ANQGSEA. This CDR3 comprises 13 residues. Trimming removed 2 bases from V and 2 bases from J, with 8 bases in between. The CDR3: CSVERQSTDTQYF. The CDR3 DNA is TGCAGCGTTGAAAGGCAGTCCACAGATACGCAGTATTTT.

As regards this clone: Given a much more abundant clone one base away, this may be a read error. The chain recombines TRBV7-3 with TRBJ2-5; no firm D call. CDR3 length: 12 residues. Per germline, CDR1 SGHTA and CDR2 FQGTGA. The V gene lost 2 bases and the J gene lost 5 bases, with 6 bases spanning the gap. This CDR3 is CASSLVRETQYF. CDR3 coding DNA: TGTGCCAGCAGCTTAGTTCGGGAGACCCAGTACTTC.

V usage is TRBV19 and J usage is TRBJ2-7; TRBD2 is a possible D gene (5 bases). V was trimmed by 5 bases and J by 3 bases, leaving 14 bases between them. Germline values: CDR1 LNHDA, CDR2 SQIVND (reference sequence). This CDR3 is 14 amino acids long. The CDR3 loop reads CASSLDWPRYEQYF. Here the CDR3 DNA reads TGTGCCAGTAGTCTGGACTGGCCTCGCTACGAGCAGTACTTC.

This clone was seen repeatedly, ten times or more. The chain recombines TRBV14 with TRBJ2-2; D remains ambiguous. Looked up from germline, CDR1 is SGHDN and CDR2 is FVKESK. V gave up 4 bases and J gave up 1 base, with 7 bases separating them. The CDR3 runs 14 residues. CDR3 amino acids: CASSLTMNTGELFF. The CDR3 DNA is TGTGCCAGCAGCCTAACGATGAACACCGGGGAGCTGTTTTTT. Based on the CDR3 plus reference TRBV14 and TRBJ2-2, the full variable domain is EAGVTQFPSHSVIEKGQTVTLRCDPISGHDNLYWYRRVMGKEIKFLLHFVKESKQDESGMPNNRFLAERTGGTYSTLKVQPAELEDSGVYFCASSLTMNTGELFFGEGSRLTVL.

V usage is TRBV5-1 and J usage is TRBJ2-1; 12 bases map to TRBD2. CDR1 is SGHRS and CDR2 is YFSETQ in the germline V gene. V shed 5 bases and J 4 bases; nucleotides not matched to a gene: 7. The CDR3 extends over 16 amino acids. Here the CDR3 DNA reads TGCGCCAGCAGGGCCGGGACTAGCGGGTCTTACAATGAGCAGTTCTTC. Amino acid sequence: CASRAGTSGSYNEQFF. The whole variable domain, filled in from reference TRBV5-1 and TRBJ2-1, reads KAGVTQTPRYLIKTRGQQVTLSCSPISGHRSVSWYQQTPGQGLQFLFEYFSETQRNKGNFPGRFSGRQFSNSRSEMNVSTLELGDSALYLCASRAGTSGSYNEQFFGPGTRLTVL.

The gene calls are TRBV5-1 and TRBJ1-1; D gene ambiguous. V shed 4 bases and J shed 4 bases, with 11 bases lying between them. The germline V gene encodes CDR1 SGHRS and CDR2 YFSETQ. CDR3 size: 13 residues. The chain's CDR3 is CASSPDIGTEAFF. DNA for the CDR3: TGCGCCAGCAGCCCAGACATTGGCACTGAAGCTTTCTTT. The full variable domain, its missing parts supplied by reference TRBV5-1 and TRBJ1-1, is KAGVTQTPRYLIKTRGQQVTLSCSPISGHRSVSWYQQTPGQGLQFLFEYFSETQRNKGNFPGRFSGRQFSNSRSEMNVSTLELGDSALYLCASSPDIGTEAFFGQGTRLTVV.

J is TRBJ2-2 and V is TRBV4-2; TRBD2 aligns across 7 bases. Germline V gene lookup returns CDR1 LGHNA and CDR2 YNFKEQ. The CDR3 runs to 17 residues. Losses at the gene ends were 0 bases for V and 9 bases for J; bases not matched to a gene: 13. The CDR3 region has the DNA TGTGCCAGCAGCCAAGAAAATTGGCTAGCGGCCCCACGGGAGCTGTTTTTT. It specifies CASSQENWLAAPRELFF.

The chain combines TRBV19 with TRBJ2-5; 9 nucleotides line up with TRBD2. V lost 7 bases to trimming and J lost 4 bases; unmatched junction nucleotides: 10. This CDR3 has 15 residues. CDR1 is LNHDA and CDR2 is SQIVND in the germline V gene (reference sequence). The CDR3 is CASTPGGRVGETQYF. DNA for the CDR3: TGTGCCAGTACCCCTGGCGGGAGGGTAGGAGAGACCCAGTACTTC.

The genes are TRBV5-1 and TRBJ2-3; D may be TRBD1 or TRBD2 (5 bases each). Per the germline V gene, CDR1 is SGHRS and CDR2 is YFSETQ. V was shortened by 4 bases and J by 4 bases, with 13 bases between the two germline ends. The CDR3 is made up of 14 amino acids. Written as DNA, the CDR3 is TGCGCCAGCAGCCTGGGACGTCCCCCAGATACGCAGTATTTT. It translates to CASSLGRPPDTQYF.

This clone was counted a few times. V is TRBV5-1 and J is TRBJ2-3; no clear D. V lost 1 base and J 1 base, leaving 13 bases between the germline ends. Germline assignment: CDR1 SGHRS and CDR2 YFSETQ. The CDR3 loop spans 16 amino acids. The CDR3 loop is CASSLSARLGTDTQYF. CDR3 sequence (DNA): TGCGCCAGCAGCTTGTCGGCGCGACTTGGCACAGATACGCAGTATTTT.

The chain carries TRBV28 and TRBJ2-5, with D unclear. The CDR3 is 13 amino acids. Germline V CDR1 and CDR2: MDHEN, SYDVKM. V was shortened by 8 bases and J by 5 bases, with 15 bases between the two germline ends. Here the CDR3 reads CASPGPPGETQYF. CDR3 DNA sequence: TGTGCCAGCCCTGGACCTCCTGGGGAGACCCAGTACTTC.

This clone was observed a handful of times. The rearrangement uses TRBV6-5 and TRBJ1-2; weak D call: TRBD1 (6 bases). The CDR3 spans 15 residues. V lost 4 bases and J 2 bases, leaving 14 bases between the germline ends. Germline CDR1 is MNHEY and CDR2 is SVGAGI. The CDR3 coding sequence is TGTGCCAGCAGTTCCACTACCACAGGGAACTATGGCTACACCTTC. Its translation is CASSSTTTGNYGYTF.

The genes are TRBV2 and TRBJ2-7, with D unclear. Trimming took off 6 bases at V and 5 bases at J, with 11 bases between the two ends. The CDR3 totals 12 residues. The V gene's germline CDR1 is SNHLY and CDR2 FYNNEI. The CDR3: CASRFASHEQYF. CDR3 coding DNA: TGTGCCAGCAGATTTGCGAGCCACGAGCAGTACTTC.

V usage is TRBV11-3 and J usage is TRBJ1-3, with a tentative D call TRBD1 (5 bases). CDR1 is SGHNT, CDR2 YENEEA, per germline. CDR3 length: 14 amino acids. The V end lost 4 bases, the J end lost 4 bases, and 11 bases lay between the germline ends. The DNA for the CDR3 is TGTGCCAGCAGCTCCGGACATCCAGGAAACACCATATATTTT. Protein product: CASSSGHPGNTIYF. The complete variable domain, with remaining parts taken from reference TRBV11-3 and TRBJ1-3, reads EAGVVQSPRYKIIEKKQPVAFWCNPISGHNTLYWYLQNLGQGPELLIRYENEEAVDDSQLPKDRFSAERLKGVDSTLKIQPAELGDSAVYLCASSSGHPGNTIYFGEGSWLTVV.

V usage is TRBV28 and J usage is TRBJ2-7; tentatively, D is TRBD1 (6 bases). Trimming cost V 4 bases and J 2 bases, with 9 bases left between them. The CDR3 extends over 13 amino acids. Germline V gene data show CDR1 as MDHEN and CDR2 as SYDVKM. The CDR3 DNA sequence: TGTGCCAGCAGTTCCTACAGGGCCTACGAGCAGTACTTC. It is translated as CASSSYRAYEQYF.

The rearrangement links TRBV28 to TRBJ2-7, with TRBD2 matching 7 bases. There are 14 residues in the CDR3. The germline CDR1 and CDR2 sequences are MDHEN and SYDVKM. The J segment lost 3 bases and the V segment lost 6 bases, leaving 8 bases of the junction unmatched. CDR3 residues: CASREGTINYEQYF. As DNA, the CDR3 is TGTGCCAGCAGGGAGGGGACTATCAACTACGAGCAGTACTTC.